This record covers a single TCR beta chain. Its ends do not fully match the called genes, so a read error is possible. TCRdb processed the 5' RACE reads anew with MiXCR; each CDR3 protein has one entry. The data contain under 70,000 distinct CDR3 sequences, about 19% of them seen just once; the ten biggest clones take up 1.1% to 1.5%. The data are from a study of HIV-infected patients and healthy controls. The CDR3 contains 15 residues. Germline CDR1 MNHEY, CDR2 SVGAGI. J is TRBJ2-7 and V is TRBV6-5; D possibly corresponds to TRBD1 (7 bases). The sequence was collected from a human donor in good health. Sequenced: CD4+ T cells from blood. The CDR3 coding sequence is TGTGCCAGCAGTAACTCCGGGACAGTGGGACTCGAGCAGTACTTC. Protein sequence: CASSNSGTVGLEQYF.